The 26 T cell receptor beta chains given below trace back to one sample, sequenced in a study of shared clonotypes between healthy human individuals. CD45RO negativity and positive selection for CCR7 defined naive CD8 cells, a population that excluded terminally differentiated effector memory CD45RA+ cells. Only in-frame clones appear in the TCRdb table, and some are missing; sequencing was by immunoSEQ multiplex PCR. The sample lists hundreds of thousands of clones, 95% to 98% occurring once. Material for sequencing was naive CD8+ T cells sorted from blood. Receptor source: a man aged 30 to 45 in good health.

The rearrangement joins TRBV6-5 to TRBJ1-1; D is ambiguous. The germline CDR1 and CDR2 sequences are MNHEY and SVGAGI. The CDR3 is made up of 14 amino acids. V was clipped by 6 bases and J by 1 base, with 12 bases between them. CDR3: CASSNTLWNTEAFF. The CDR3 nucleotides are TGTGCCAGCAGCAATACATTGTGGAACACTGAAGCTTTCTTT.

The chain employs TRBV7-6 and TRBJ1-4; 7 nucleotides align to TRBD1. Germline CDR1 is SGHVS and CDR2 is FNYEAQ. The CDR3 runs to 15 residues. V was pared by 5 bases and J by 6 bases, with 9 bases of the junction left unmatched. The CDR3 nucleotides are TGTGCCAGCAGCCCAAGAGGGGGCCTTGATGAAAAACTGTTTTTT. Residues: CASSPRGGLDEKLFF.

The chain couples TRBV7-9 to TRBJ2-7; 7 bases map to TRBD1. The CDR3 spans 14 residues. CDR1 and CDR2 from the germline V gene are SEHNR and FQNEAQ (reference sequence). Trimming took 5 bases from V and 0 from J; bases not matched to a gene: 4. CDR3 coding DNA: TGTGCCAGCAGCCGGACAGGTTTCTCCTACGAGCAGTACTTC. The encoded protein is CASSRTGFSYEQYF.

The genes are TRBV6-5 and TRBJ2-7; no clear D gene. V lost 0 bases and J lost 3, with 9 bases in between. Per the germline V gene, CDR1 is MNHEY and CDR2 is SVGAGI. The CDR3 spans 14 residues. CDR3 nucleotides: TGTGCCAGCAGTTACTCCGAGGACGTCTACGAGCAGTACTTC. It codes for CASSYSEDVYEQYF.

This chain links TRBV29-1 with TRBJ2-1; D is uncertain. The V end was cut by 1 base, the J end by 5 bases, with 9 bases between. The CDR3 sequence is 13 residues long. In germline, CDR1 is SQVTM, CDR2 ANQGSEA. The CDR3 DNA reads TGCAGCGTTGAAGGGGTTCCGAACAATGAGCAGTTCTTC. Translating gives CSVEGVPNNEQFF.

The chain combines TRBV27 with TRBJ1-5; no definite D call. V was pared by 5 bases and J by 1 base, with 15 bases between. The CDR3 has 16 amino acids. Germline values: CDR1 MNHEY, CDR2 SMNVEV (reference sequence). For the CDR3, the DNA is TGTGCCAGCAGTCGAGTTGCCGGGTCCAGCAATCAGCCCCAGCATTTT. Its translation is CASSRVAGSSNQPQHF.

The V call is TRBV20-1, the J call TRBJ2-1; D is unclear. The germline V and J ends were trimmed by 6 bases and 8 bases, with 11 bases remaining between them. The CDR3 length is 11 residues. Germline CDR1 and CDR2: DFQATT and SNEGSKA (reference sequence). CDR3 loop: CSAEVRDEQFF. The CDR3 DNA sequence: TGCAGTGCCGAGGTGCGTGATGAGCAGTTCTTC.

The genes are TRBV10-1 and TRBJ2-1; 9 bases map to TRBD2. The CDR3 has 15 amino acids. After removal of 5 bases from V and 3 bases from J, the junction contained 5 bases not matched to a gene. Germline CDR1 and CDR2: WNHNN and SYGVQD (reference sequence). DNA for the CDR3: TGCGCCAGCAGTCCTAGCGGGACTCTCTACAATGAGCAGTTCTTC. It is translated as CASSPSGTLYNEQFF.

This clone was seen only once. This rearrangement joins TRBV13 to TRBJ2-2; D perhaps matches TRBD1 (6 bases). The germline gives CDR1 PRHDT, CDR2 FYEKMQ (reference sequence). CDR3 length: 14 amino acids. Trimming cost V 0 bases and J 7 bases, with 9 bases left between them. The CDR3 spells CASSLGQGIGELFF. CDR3 coding DNA: TGTGCCAGCAGCTTAGGACAGGGAATCGGGGAGCTGTTTTTT.

This chain's CDR3 is CASTPGGGDNEKLFF. The CDR3 bases are TGTGCCAGCACCCCGGGGGGGGGAGATAATGAAAAACTGTTTTTT. V and J are TRBV11-2 and TRBJ1-4; D may be TRBD1 (5 bases). Germline V lookup: CDR1 SGHAT, CDR2 FQNNGV. V lost 7 bases, J lost 4 bases, and 16 bases lay in between. This CDR3 contains 15 residues.

The V gene is TRBV5-1, the J gene TRBJ2-1, with a possible D match to TRBD2 (5 bases). The CDR3 loop spans 17 amino acids. V lost 2 bases to trimming and J lost 4 bases, with 19 bases between them. Germline lookup yields CDR1 SGHRS and CDR2 YFSETQ. The CDR3: CASSFNSARERYNEQFF. The CDR3 DNA sequence: TGCGCCAGCAGCTTTAACTCGGCCCGGGAAAGGTACAATGAGCAGTTCTTC.

This chain joins TRBV10-2 and TRBJ2-1; TRBD2 aligns across 7 bases. CDR1 and CDR2 (germline): WSHSY, SAAADI. Germline trimming cut 4 bases from V and 9 bases from J; bases unmatched to any gene: 9. This CDR3 region has 14 residues. The CDR3 nucleotides read TGCGCCAGCAGTGGTGAGGGAGGGTGGGGTGAGCAGTTCTTC. This gives the protein CASSGEGGWGEQFF.

The J gene is TRBJ1-2, the V gene TRBV29-1; D might be TRBD1 (6 bases). Deletions cut 7 bases from V and 4 bases from J, with 13 bases between. The CDR3 totals 12 residues. Germline assignment: CDR1 SQVTM and CDR2 ANQGSEA. CDR3 nucleotide sequence: TGCAGCGCTATACAGGGAGGCTATGGCTACACCTTC. Protein: CSAIQGGYGYTF.

This clone has a single count. CDR3 region: CASSESGLAGDRYEQYF. The CDR3 coding sequence is TGTGCCAGCAGTGAAAGTGGTCTAGCGGGAGACCGGTACGAGCAGTACTTC. The chain is built from TRBV2 and TRBJ2-7; 10 nucleotides align to TRBD2. The CDR3 sequence is 17 residues long. The V and J ends lost 2 bases and 4 bases, in that order; junction bases with no gene match: 11. Germline loops: CDR1 SNHLY, CDR2 FYNNEI.

Concerning this clone: Within the sample, other DNA sequences also encode this same CDR3. This chain connects TRBV11-2 to TRBJ2-7; the D is unclear. This CDR3 is built from 12 residues. Germline V gene sequence: CDR1 SGHAT, CDR2 FQNNGV. V lost 5 bases and J lost 1, with 6 bases in between. The CDR3 reads CASSPPSYEQYF. CDR3 DNA: TGTGCCAGCAGCCCGCCTTCCTACGAGCAGTACTTC.

The count of this clone is one. The chain uses TRBV7-9 and TRBJ2-1; 10 positions match TRBD2. Germline CDR1 is SEHNR and CDR2 is FQNEAQ (reference sequence). Trimming took 6 bases from V and 6 from J; bases not matched to a gene: 8. This CDR3 has 15 residues. CDR3 loop: CASRSPGLALNEQFF. The CDR3 DNA reads TGTGCCAGCAGATCTCCGGGACTAGCGCTCAATGAGCAGTTCTTC.

V and J are TRBV7-8 and TRBJ2-7; D may be TRBD2 (6 bases). Trimming shortened V by 2 bases and J by 4 bases, and 15 bases separated the two germline ends. Per germline, CDR1 SGHVS and CDR2 FQNEAQ. The CDR3 has 15 residues. The DNA of the CDR3 is TGTGCCAGCAGCTTAAGGGGAGGACGAGAGTACGAGCAGTACTTC. Translation gives CASSLRGGREYEQYF.

As to this clone: The sample carries other DNA sequences with the same CDR3. The chain recombines TRBV29-1 with TRBJ2-7; TRBD1 or TRBD2 may be the D gene (5 bases each). Germline V lookup: CDR1 SQVTM, CDR2 ANQGSEA. V was clipped by 6 bases and J by 4 bases, with 13 bases between them. CDR3 length: 12 amino acids. The CDR3 DNA reads TGCAGCGTGGGGACCGACTCTTACGAGCAGTACTTC. Translating it yields CSVGTDSYEQYF.

The chain combines TRBV6-5 with TRBJ2-1, with 9 bases aligning to TRBD2. This CDR3 has 14 residues. V was clipped by 4 bases and J by 6 bases; unmatched bases: 4. Looked up from germline, CDR1 is MNHEY and CDR2 is SVGAGI. CDR3 DNA sequence: TGTGCCAGCAGTTTCGGGACTAGCTCCAATGAGCAGTTCTTC. It translates to CASSFGTSSNEQFF.

The V call is TRBV14, the J call TRBJ2-5, with 12 nucleotides matching TRBD2. Germline loops: CDR1 SGHDN, CDR2 FVKESK. There are 15 residues in the CDR3. V dropped 1 base and J dropped 4; count of bases not matched to a gene: 1. CDR3 in DNA: TGTGCCAGCAGCCAAGGACTAGCGGGAGCAGAGACCCAGTACTTC. Protein product: CASSQGLAGAETQYF.

J is TRBJ2-7 and V is TRBV4-1; D uncertain. The V end was cut by 2 bases, the J end by 7 bases, with 18 bases between. The CDR3 loop spans 15 amino acids. Germline values: CDR1 MGHRA, CDR2 YSYEKL. CDR3 in DNA: TGCGCCAGCAGCCAAAACCTCCAAAGGTCGGGTGAGCAGTACTTC. It encodes CASSQNLQRSGEQYF.

The rearrangement joins TRBV2 to TRBJ2-1; 13 bases match TRBD2. The CDR3 runs 18 residues. Germline assignment: CDR1 SNHLY and CDR2 FYNNEI. Unmatched junction bases numbered 10, after V lost 2 bases and J lost 6 bases. In DNA form, the CDR3 reads TGTGCCAGCAGTGAAACTAGCGGGAGGGTAGTAGTCCTCAATGAGCAGTTCTTC. This sequence encodes CASSETSGRVVVLNEQFF.

The chain joins TRBV27 to TRBJ2-3; weak D call: TRBD1 (5 bases). The CDR3 is 11 residues long. The germline V and J ends were trimmed by 4 bases and 11 bases, with 10 bases remaining between them. From germline, CDR1 is MNHEY and CDR2 SMNVEV (reference sequence). This CDR3 is CASSSPQGQYF. DNA for the CDR3: TGTGCCAGCAGTTCCCCCCAGGGGCAGTATTTT.

To note about this clone: This sample includes further DNA sequences coding for the same CDR3. This sequence joins TRBV7-8 and TRBJ2-3; TRBD2 matches 10 bases. The CDR3 is 15 residues long. Germline V gene sequence: CDR1 SGHVS, CDR2 FQNEAQ. Trimming took 3 bases from V and 0 from J; bases not matched to a gene: 0. The CDR3 nucleotides are TGTGCCAGCAGCTTGACTAGCGGGAGCACAGATACGCAGTATTTT. Its protein product is CASSLTSGSTDTQYF.

This chain links TRBV7-3 with TRBJ2-1; 12 bases line up with TRBD2. After removal of 6 bases from V and 7 bases from J, the junction contained 4 bases not matched to a gene. The CDR3 has 14 amino acids. The germline V gene has CDR1 SGHTA and CDR2 FQGTGA. CDR3 sequence reads: CASRASGRGNEQFF. The CDR3 region has the DNA TGTGCCAGCAGGGCTAGCGGGAGGGGTAATGAGCAGTTCTTC. Full variable domain (outside the CDR3, taken from reference TRBV7-3 and TRBJ2-1): GAGVSQTPSNKVTEKGKYVELRCDPISGHTALYWYRQSLGQGPEFLIYFQGTGAADDSGLPNDRFFAVRPEGSVSTLKIQRTERGDSAVYLCASRASGRGNEQFFGPGTRLTVL.

CDR3 coding DNA: TGTGCCTGGGGACAGGGTATGAACACTGAAGCTTTCTTT. This translates into CAWGQGMNTEAFF. The chain combines TRBV30 with TRBJ1-1; 8 bases fit TRBD1. With V trimmed by 5 bases and J by 0 bases, 2 bases remained unmatched. The CDR3 runs 13 residues. Germline loops: CDR1 GTSNPN, CDR2 SVGIG (reference sequence).